A single sample is the source of the 9 T cell receptor beta chains below, sequenced in a study of T cell repertoires in cytomegalovirus infection. Their antigens remain unidentified. Using its own MiXCR run on the reads, TCRdb lists one record per CDR3 protein. The table includes about 920,000 distinct CDR3 sequences, more than 25% detected once. Sequenced here: cultured CD8+ T cells from PBMCs, sampled from culture after CMV antigen stimulation. The source is a human donor in good health (CMV status not recorded). Some clones in this sample may be carry-over from other donors' samples.

There are a few counts of this clonotype. The rearrangement links TRBV27 to TRBJ1-2; D is perhaps TRBD1 (6 bases). Germline V gene lookup returns CDR1 MNHEY and CDR2 SMNVEV (reference sequence). The CDR3 extends over 15 amino acids. The ends were cut back, 5 bases at V and 5 bases at J, with 18 bases in the middle. CDR3 in amino acids: CASSRVGGAEYGYTF. The CDR3, as DNA: TGTGCCAGCAGTAGGGTAGGGGGGGCAGAATATGGCTACACCTTC.

The chain carries TRBV7-9 and TRBJ1-1, with 11 positions matching TRBD1. J lost 3 bases, V lost 5 bases, and 11 bases had no gene match. The CDR3 runs 17 residues. From germline, CDR1 is SEHNR and CDR2 FQNEAQ (reference sequence). In DNA form, the CDR3 reads TGTGCCAGCAGCACCTCATTCCAGGGACAGGGGGACACTGAAGCTTTCTTT. Translating it yields CASSTSFQGQGDTEAFF.

This sequence joins TRBV6-8 and TRBJ1-1; TRBD1 matches 7 bases. The CDR3 loop spans 13 amino acids. J was trimmed by 8 bases and V by 5 bases; bases with no gene match: 8. The V gene's germline CDR1 is MNHGY and CDR2 SAAAGT. CDR3 DNA: TGTGCCAGCAGTGCCGAAGGGACAGTGGAAGCTTTCTTT. Its protein is CASSAEGTVEAFF.

The rearrangement links TRBV9 to TRBJ2-5; the D is unclear. V was pared by 3 bases and J by 6 bases, with 24 bases between. CDR1 is SGDLS, CDR2 YYNGEE, per germline. The CDR3 covers 17 residues. CDR3 in amino acids: CASSEPRQAVPLKTQYF. The DNA for the CDR3 is TGTGCCAGCAGCGAGCCCCGGCAGGCTGTACCTTTGAAGACCCAGTACTTC.

The gene calls are TRBV5-4 and TRBJ2-2, with 8 nucleotides matching TRBD2. Looked up from germline, CDR1 is SGHNT and CDR2 is YYREEE (reference sequence). This CDR3 is built from 17 residues. The trim removed 4 bases at V and 7 bases at J, leaving 15 bases unmatched. CDR3: CASSPPAGGTPGGELFF. CDR3 coding DNA: TGTGCCAGCAGCCCTCCGGCGGGGGGAACCCCAGGCGGGGAGCTGTTTTTT.

This clonotype came up many times. The chain links TRBV6-1 to TRBJ2-5, with D hard to call. The CDR3 has 10 residues. Germline CDR1 reads MNHNS; CDR2 reads SASEGT. V was shortened by 10 bases and J by 13 bases, with 16 bases between the two germline ends. CDR3 loop: CATSHLILYF. The CDR3 DNA is TGTGCCACTAGTCATTTAATTTTGTACTTC.

This chain connects TRBV7-6 to TRBJ2-5; no clear D gene. Germline CDR1 reads SGHVS; CDR2 reads FNYEAQ. The CDR3 runs 15 residues. Trimming removed 1 base at V and 2 bases at J, with 11 bases between. The CDR3 spells CASSLVGGRQETQYF. CDR3 nucleotide sequence: TGTGCCAGCAGCTTAGTCGGCGGCAGACAAGAGACCCAGTACTTC. The complete variable domain, with remaining parts taken from reference TRBV7-6 and TRBJ2-5, reads GAGVSQSPRYKVTKRGQDVALRCDPISGHVSLYWYRQALGQGPEFLTYFNYEAQQDKSGLPNDRFSAERPEGSISTLTIQRTEQRDSAMYRCASSLVGGRQETQYFGPGTRLLVL.

This chain connects TRBV27 to TRBJ2-7; D may match TRBD1 or TRBD2 (6 bases each). The CDR3 runs 15 residues. CDR1 MNHEY and CDR2 SMNVEV come from the germline V gene (reference sequence). Deletions cut 8 bases from V and 3 bases from J, with 20 bases between. CDR3 sequence reads: CASQLRARGVYEQYF. The CDR3 bases are TGTGCCAGCCAACTAAGGGCAAGGGGGGTCTACGAGCAGTACTTC.

This clonotype was picked up a small number of times. The chain is built from TRBV6-2 or TRBV6-3 and TRBJ2-1, with no clear D. The V gene lost 6 bases and the J gene lost 9 bases, with 12 bases spanning the gap. The CDR3 sequence is 12 residues long. The germline CDR1 and CDR2 sequences are MNHEY and SVGEGT. The CDR3 sequence: CASSPRNFEQFF. Written as DNA, the CDR3 is TGTGCCAGCAGCCCAAGGAATTTTGAGCAGTTCTTC.